This T cell receptor beta chain stems from a study of long-term antiretroviral therapy in people with HIV. Trimming stripped 6 bases from V and 0 bases from J, with 7 bases between. CDR3 length equals 13 residues. Germline V gene lookup returns CDR1 LNHDA and CDR2 SQIVND (reference sequence). Runs used v3.0 of the immunoSEQ assay and were done at survey level. Sequencing was performed with immunoSEQ multiplex PCR; in TCRdb, only in-frame clones are kept and a portion is missing. The table lists some 2,500 clones, less than 85% of them singletons. This clone was observed a handful of times. The receptor was derived from a middle-aged woman with HIV. Specimen: unsorted PBMCs, collected 0.4 years before starting antiretroviral therapy. V is TRBV19 and J is TRBJ2-3; no firm D call. CDR3 DNA sequence: TGTGCCAGTAGGTTCGCAAGCACAGATACGCAGTATTTT. This translates into CASRFASTDTQYF.